A single sample gave rise to the 23 T cell receptor beta chains below, sequenced in a study of shared clonotypes between healthy human individuals (dated by TCRdb to about 2020). The library came from the immunoSEQ multiplex PCR assay. As stored in TCRdb, this immuneACCESS dataset retains in-frame rearrangements with V and J assigned. A fraction of the clones does not appear; measured against another copy, unresolved V genes explain less than half of the discrepancy, and the remainder lacks a known reason. This sample comprises some 1.1 million clones, 70% to 85% of them detected only once. 0.85% to 1% of the sample is taken by the ten largest. Sequencing input: memory CD4+ T cells from PBMCs. The cell subset or site label here, explained by the study, means: CD45RA-negative fraction. All receptors come from a man younger than 35 in good health. Some clones in this sample may be carry-over from other donors' samples.

The chain links TRBV5-1 to TRBJ2-7; 9 bases agree with TRBD1. Germline V gene sequence: CDR1 SGHRS, CDR2 YFSETQ. Unmatched junction bases numbered 9, after V lost 4 bases and J lost 7 bases. This CDR3 has 14 residues. CDR3 region: CASSQDRGIDEQYF. As DNA, the CDR3 is TGCGCCAGCAGCCAGGACAGGGGTATCGATGAGCAGTACTTC.

The V and J genes are TRBV18 and TRBJ2-7, with D possibly TRBD1 on 6 matching bases. V shed 2 bases and J shed 5 bases, with 16 bases lying between them. This CDR3 spans 15 amino acids. The germline V gene encodes CDR1 KGHSH and CDR2 LQKENI. CDR3 sequence (DNA): TGTGCCAGCTCACCATCAGGGGATCTCGAGGACGAGCAGTACTTC. Translated, it gives CASSPSGDLEDEQYF.

This chain links TRBV2 with TRBJ1-5; possibly TRBD1 for D (6 bases). The CDR3 is 12 amino acids. Trimming stripped 8 bases from V and 4 bases from J, with 9 bases between. Germline lookup yields CDR1 SNHLY and CDR2 FYNNEI. The CDR3, as DNA: TGTGCCAGCCGACAGGTTAATCAGCCCCAGCATTTT. Translated, it gives CASRQVNQPQHF.

This chain uses TRBV7-3 with TRBJ2-3, with 10 bases fitting TRBD1. Germline-derived CDR1 and CDR2 are SGHTA and FQGTGA. The CDR3 has 14 residues. With 5 bases clipped from V and 4 bases from J, the junction kept 3 bases outside the gene matches. As DNA, the CDR3 is TGTGCCAGCAGCGCGACAGGGGGCGCAGATACGCAGTATTTT. Amino acid sequence: CASSATGGADTQYF.

To note about this clone: Within the sample, other DNA sequences also encode this same CDR3. The rearrangement links TRBV6-1 to TRBJ1-2; D may be TRBD1 (5 bases). Germline CDR1 is MNHNS and CDR2 is SASEGT. V was shortened by 8 bases and J by 2 bases, with 9 bases between the two germline ends. The length of the CDR3 is 12 residues. The CDR3 DNA is TGTGCCAGCTCTCAGGGAAACTATGGCTACACCTTC. Amino acid sequence: CASSQGNYGYTF.

V is TRBV5-1 and J is TRBJ2-1; D is ambiguous. CDR3 length: 14 amino acids. Germline V CDR1 and CDR2: SGHRS, YFSETQ. Trimming removed 4 bases at V and 4 bases at J, with 12 bases between. As DNA, the CDR3 is TGCGCCAGCAGCCCACGGGCAGCATACAATGAGCAGTTCTTC. Translating it yields CASSPRAAYNEQFF.

This sequence joins TRBV5-6 and TRBJ1-2; D unresolved. CDR1 and CDR2 (germline): SGHDT, YYEEEE. The CDR3 loop spans 14 amino acids. Deletions cut 4 bases from V and 4 bases from J, with 14 bases between. In DNA, the CDR3 is TGTGCCAGCAGCCGAGACGGGAATCCCTATGGCTACACCTTC. Its protein is CASSRDGNPYGYTF.

The V call is TRBV5-1, the J call TRBJ1-2, with a possible D match to TRBD1 (5 bases). The V gene's germline CDR1 is SGHRS and CDR2 YFSETQ. The CDR3 length is 12 residues. V was trimmed by 3 bases and J by 14 bases, leaving 17 bases between them. Written as DNA, the CDR3 is TGCGCCAGCAGCTCAGACCAGGGCCCCGGAACCTTC. Residues: CASSSDQGPGTF. The whole variable domain, filled in from reference TRBV5-1 and TRBJ1-2, reads KAGVTQTPRYLIKTRGQQVTLSCSPISGHRSVSWYQQTPGQGLQFLFEYFSETQRNKGNFPGRFSGRQFSNSRSEMNVSTLELGDSALYLCASSSDQGPGTFGSGTRLTVV.

This clone was found many times. V gene TRBV6-5 combines with J gene TRBJ2-2; 11 bases map to TRBD2. This CDR3 contains 15 residues. The V gene end was trimmed by 6 bases and the J gene end by 5 bases; junction bases not matched to a gene: 5. Germline CDR1 reads MNHEY; CDR2 reads SVGAGI. This CDR3 is CASRYSGRGTGELFF. The DNA for the CDR3 is TGTGCCAGCAGATATAGCGGGAGGGGGACCGGGGAGCTGTTTTTT.

This chain joins TRBV7-2 and TRBJ2-3; D uncertain. From germline, CDR1 is SGHTA and CDR2 FQGNSA. The CDR3 contains 15 residues. Trimming removed 3 bases at V and 0 bases at J, with 10 bases between. The CDR3 is CASSLWAPSTDTQYF. As DNA, the CDR3 is TGTGCCAGCAGCTTGTGGGCCCCAAGCACAGATACGCAGTATTTT.

The genes are TRBV4-3 and TRBJ2-1, with no clear D. The V gene lost 3 bases and the J gene lost 5 bases, with 11 bases spanning the gap. The CDR3 contains 14 residues. The germline V gene encodes CDR1 LGHNA and CDR2 YSLEER. The CDR3 is CASSHLHYHNEQFF. The CDR3 region has the DNA TGCGCCAGCAGCCACCTCCACTACCACAATGAGCAGTTCTTC.

The rearrangement uses TRBV5-3 and TRBJ2-2; the match to TRBD1 covers 7 bases. TRBV5-3 is annotated as an ORF whose role is uncertain. The CDR3 length is 15 residues. The J segment lost 3 bases and the V segment lost 1 base, leaving 3 bases of the junction unmatched. The CDR3 protein is CARSLRQGHTGELFF. The CDR3 DNA reads TGTGCCAGAAGCTTGCGACAGGGTCACACCGGGGAGCTGTTTTTT.

As for this clone: Other DNA sequences in this sample translate to the same CDR3. J is TRBJ2-1 and V is TRBV2, with 11 bases identical to TRBD2. The CDR3 has 15 residues. Germline V gene sequence: CDR1 SNHLY, CDR2 FYNNEI. The trim removed 6 bases at V and 2 bases at J, leaving 3 bases unmatched. The CDR3 protein is CASRGTSGAYNEQFF. CDR3 sequence (DNA): TGTGCCAGCAGGGGGACTAGCGGTGCCTACAATGAGCAGTTCTTC.

The chain employs TRBV12-5 and TRBJ2-3; unclear D gene. The CDR3 spans 14 residues. The germline V gene encodes CDR1 LGHNT and CDR2 FRNRAP. V was shortened by 7 bases and J by 6 bases, with 17 bases between the two germline ends. The CDR3 here is CASAPEQAVDTQYF. The CDR3 DNA is TGTGCTAGTGCCCCGGAGCAGGCCGTCGATACGCAGTATTTT.

The V gene is TRBV18, the J gene TRBJ1-1; 8 bases line up with TRBD1. This CDR3 is built from 17 residues. V was clipped by 0 bases and J by 1 base; unmatched bases: 7. Per the germline V gene, CDR1 is KGHSH and CDR2 is LQKENI. CDR3 nucleotides: TGTGCCAGCTCACCACCGACAGGGGCAAGATGGAACACTGAAGCTTTCTTT. This codes for CASSPPTGARWNTEAFF.

Comment on this clone: Mismatch with germline at one junction end may stem from a read error. This chain links TRBV10-3 with TRBJ2-2, with D uncertain. The CDR3 is made up of 14 amino acids. Germline V gene data show CDR1 as ENHRY and CDR2 as SYGVKD. CDR3 residues: CAISRNTNTVELFF. As DNA, the CDR3 is TGTGCCATCAGCCGTAACACGAACACCGTGGAGCTGTTTTTT.

The J gene is TRBJ1-3, the V gene TRBV28; 7 positions agree with TRBD1. Per germline, CDR1 MDHEN and CDR2 SYDVKM. J was trimmed by 4 bases and V by 8 bases; bases with no gene match: 11. The CDR3 runs 15 residues. In DNA form, the CDR3 reads TGTGCCAGCGGTACAATTGGACAGGACGGAAACACCATATATTTT. It codes for CASGTIGQDGNTIYF. The whole variable domain, remainder taken from reference TRBV28 and TRBJ1-3, is DVKVTQSSRYLVKRTGEKVFLECVQDMDHENMFWYRQDPGLGLRLIYFSYDVKMKEKGDIPEGYSVSREKKERFSLILESASTNQTSMYLCASGTIGQDGNTIYFGEGSWLTVV.

This chain joins TRBV18 and TRBJ2-1; 12 bases map to TRBD2. This CDR3 region has 15 residues. Trimming took 5 bases from V and 3 from J; bases not matched to a gene: 2. Germline CDR1 KGHSH, CDR2 LQKENI. The CDR3 DNA sequence: TGTGCCAGCTCAGCGACTAGCGGGAGCTACAATGAGCAGTTCTTC. Its protein is CASSATSGSYNEQFF.

This chain links TRBV7-6 with TRBJ1-2; D possibly corresponds to TRBD1 (5 bases). The CDR3 runs to 15 residues. Per germline, CDR1 SGHVS and CDR2 FNYEAQ. V was cut by 5 bases and J by 4 bases, with 17 bases left in between. The CDR3 loop reads CASSRGGGDSYGYTF. As DNA, the CDR3 is TGTGCCAGCAGCCGGGGCGGGGGTGATTCCTATGGCTACACCTTC.

The rearrangement uses TRBV9 and TRBJ2-7; 13 bases match TRBD2. The CDR3 runs 16 residues. CDR1 SGDLS and CDR2 YYNGEE come from the germline V gene. Trimming took 0 bases from V and 3 from J; bases not matched to a gene: 3. The CDR3 protein is CASSVGGLAGVYEQYF. In nucleotides, the CDR3 is TGTGCCAGCAGCGTAGGAGGACTAGCGGGAGTCTACGAGCAGTACTTC.

The genes are TRBV5-1 and TRBJ2-7, with D uncertain. The length of the CDR3 is 15 residues. Deletions cut 0 bases from V and 1 base from J, with 11 bases between. CDR1 and CDR2 (germline): SGHRS, YFSETQ. The CDR3 loop reads CASSLEVEKSYEQYF. The CDR3 DNA follows: TGCGCCAGCAGCTTGGAGGTGGAGAAGTCCTACGAGCAGTACTTC.

The chain recombines TRBV30 with TRBJ1-4; tentative D call: TRBD1 (5 bases). Germline values: CDR1 GTSNPN, CDR2 SVGIG (reference sequence). V dropped 2 bases and J dropped 5 bases, with 18 bases sitting between them. The CDR3 runs to 16 residues. The CDR3 DNA follows: TGTGCCTGGAGTTTCTCGGGCGGGGGTTGGAATGAAAAACTGTTTTTT. It specifies CAWSFSGGGWNEKLFF.

This clone was counted a single time. This chain links TRBV7-2 with TRBJ2-3, with TRBD2 matching over 16 bases. Germline values: CDR1 SGHTA, CDR2 FQGNSA. The V gene end was trimmed by 1 base and the J gene end by 8 bases; junction bases not matched to a gene: 3. The CDR3 extends over 16 amino acids. The CDR3 protein is CASSLEGLAGGGTQYF. CDR3 DNA sequence: TGTGCCAGCAGCTTAGAGGGACTAGCGGGAGGGGGTACGCAGTATTTT.